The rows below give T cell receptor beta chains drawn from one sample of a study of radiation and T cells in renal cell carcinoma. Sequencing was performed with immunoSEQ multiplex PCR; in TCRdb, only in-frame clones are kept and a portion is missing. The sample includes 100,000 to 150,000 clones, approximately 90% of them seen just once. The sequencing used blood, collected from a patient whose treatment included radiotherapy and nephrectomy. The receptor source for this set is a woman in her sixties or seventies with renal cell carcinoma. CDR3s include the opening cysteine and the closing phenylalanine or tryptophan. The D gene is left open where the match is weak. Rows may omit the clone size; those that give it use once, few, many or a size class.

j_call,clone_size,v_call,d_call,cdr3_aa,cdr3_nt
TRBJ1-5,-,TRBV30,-,CAWSPPGGRQPQHF,TGTGCCTGGAGTCCCCCTGGAGGGAGGCAGCCCCAGCATTTT
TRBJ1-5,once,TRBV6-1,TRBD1,CASSEKEAGGRQPQHF,TGTGCCAGCAGTGAAAAGGAGGCAGGGGGCCGTCAGCCCCAGCATTTT
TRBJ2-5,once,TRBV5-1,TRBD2,CASSSFSGGPETQYF,TGCGCCAGCAGCTCCTTTAGCGGGGGGCCGGAGACCCAGTACTTC
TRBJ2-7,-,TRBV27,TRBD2,CASSKPGLATMTYEQYF,TGTGCCAGCAGTAAACCGGGACTAGCGACGATGACCTACGAGCAGTACTTC
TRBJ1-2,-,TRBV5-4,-,CASSLASGQNYGYTF,TGTGCCAGCAGCTTGGCGAGTGGACAGAACTATGGCTACACCTTC
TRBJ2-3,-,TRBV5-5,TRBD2,CASSLPSGATDTQYF,TGTGCCAGCAGCTTGCCTAGCGGGGCCACAGATACGCAGTATTTT
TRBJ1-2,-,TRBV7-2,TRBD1,CASSPGDRETGYTF,TGTGCCAGCAGCCCGGGTGACAGGGAAACTGGCTACACCTTC
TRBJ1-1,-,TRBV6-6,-,CASSYSDPGNTEAFF,TGTGCCAGCAGCTACTCGGACCCGGGGAACACTGAAGCTTTCTTT
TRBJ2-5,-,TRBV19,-,CASSRPWNSQETQYF,TGTGCCAGTAGTCGGCCTTGGAACAGTCAAGAGACCCAGTACTTC
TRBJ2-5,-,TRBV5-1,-,CASSLAGAVETQYF,TGCGCCAGCAGCTTGGCAGGGGCCGTGGAGACCCAGTACTTC
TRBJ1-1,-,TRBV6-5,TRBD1,CASNTGVNTEAFF,TGTGCCAGCAACACAGGGGTGAACACTGAAGCTTTCTTT
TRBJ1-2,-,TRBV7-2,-,CASSPGGWDKAFYGYTF,TGTGCCAGCAGCCCAGGAGGTTGGGACAAAGCGTTCTATGGCTACACCTTC
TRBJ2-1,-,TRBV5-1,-,CASSLVPPGEQFF,TGCGCCAGCAGCTTGGTCCCCCCGGGGGAGCAGTTCTTC
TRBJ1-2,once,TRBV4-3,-,CASSSGINYGYTF,TGCGCCAGCAGCTCCGGGATAAACTATGGCTACACCTTC
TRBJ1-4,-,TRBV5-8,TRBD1,CASSLTGTGNEKLFF,TGTGCCAGCAGCTTGACCGGGACAGGCAATGAAAAACTGTTTTTT
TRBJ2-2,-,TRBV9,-,CASNQHSVGDTGELFF,TGTGCCAGCAACCAACATTCCGTCGGGGACACCGGGGAGCTGTTTTTT
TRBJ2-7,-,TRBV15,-,CATSRDRRSSYEQYF,TGTGCCACCAGCAGAGACAGGCGAAGCTCCTACGAGCAGTACTTC
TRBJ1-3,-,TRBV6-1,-,CASRTGPGNTIYF,TGTGCCAGCAGGACAGGACCTGGAAACACCATATATTTT
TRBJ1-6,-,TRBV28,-,CASSTPSSYNSPLHF,TGTGCCAGCAGCACACCGAGCTCCTATAATTCACCCCTCCACTTT
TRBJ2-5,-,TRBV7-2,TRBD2,CASSPGTSGPLSQETQYF,TGTGCCAGCAGCCCGGGGACTAGCGGGCCCTTAAGCCAAGAGACCCAGTACTTC
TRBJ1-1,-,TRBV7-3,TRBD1,CASSPGTGTNTEAFF,TGTGCCAGCAGCCCGGGGACAGGGACGAACACTGAAGCTTTCTTT
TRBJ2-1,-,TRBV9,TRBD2,CASSTTSGIYNEQFF,TGTGCCAGCAGCACCACTAGCGGGATCTACAATGAGCAGTTCTTC
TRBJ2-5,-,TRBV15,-,CATSPRGGGETQYF,TGTGCCACCAGCCCCAGGGGAGGCGGGGAGACCCAGTACTTC
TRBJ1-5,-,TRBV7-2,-,CASSLVSQPQHF,TGTGCCAGCAGCTTAGTTAGTCAGCCCCAGCATTTT
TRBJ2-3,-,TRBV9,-,CASSASTDTQYF,TGTGCCAGCAGCGCGAGCACAGATACGCAGTATTTT
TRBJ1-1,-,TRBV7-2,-,CASSIYRVSTEAFF,TGTGCCAGCAGCATCTACCGGGTTAGCACTGAAGCTTTCTTT
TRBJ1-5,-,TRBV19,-,CASSTLGGGTSNQPQHF,TGTGCCAGTAGTACCCTAGGGGGGGGAACTAGCAATCAGCCCCAGCATTTT
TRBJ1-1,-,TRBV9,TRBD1,CASSPRQGPNTEAFF,TGTGCCAGCAGCCCAAGACAGGGCCCCAACACTGAAGCTTTCTTT
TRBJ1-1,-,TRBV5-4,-,CASSPERLNAEAFF,TGTGCCAGCAGCCCCGAGAGGTTGAACGCTGAAGCTTTCTTT
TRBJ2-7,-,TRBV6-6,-,CASGNTASSYEQYF,TGTGCCAGCGGAAACACTGCTTCCTCCTACGAGCAGTACTTC
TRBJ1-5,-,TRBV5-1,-,CASSLGGDRNQPQHF,TGCGCCAGCAGCTTAGGAGGAGATCGGAATCAGCCCCAGCATTTT
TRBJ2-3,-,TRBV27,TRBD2,CATVKTSGSTDTQYF,TGTGCCACCGTGAAGACTAGCGGTAGCACAGATACGCAGTATTTT
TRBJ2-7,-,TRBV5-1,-,CASRGDSYEQYF,TGCGCCAGCAGGGGGGACTCCTACGAGCAGTACTTC
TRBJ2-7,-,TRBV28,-,CASSLRGRQDFIYEQYF,TGTGCCAGCAGTTTAAGAGGGCGACAGGACTTTATCTACGAGCAGTACTTC
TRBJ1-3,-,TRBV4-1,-,CASSPEGGPGNTIYF,TGCGCCAGCAGCCCTGAGGGGGGGCCTGGAAACACCATATATTTT
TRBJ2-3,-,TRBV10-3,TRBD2,CAISEMLAGGPKDTQYF,TGTGCCATCAGTGAGATGCTAGCGGGGGGGCCTAAAGATACGCAGTATTTT
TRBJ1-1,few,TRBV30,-,CAWVWNTEAFF,TGTGCCTGGGTATGGAACACTGAAGCTTTCTTT
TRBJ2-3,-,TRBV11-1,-,CASSFAGYTDTQYF,TGTGCCAGCAGCTTTGCGGGTTACACAGATACGCAGTATTTT
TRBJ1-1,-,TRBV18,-,CASSPATVMNTEAFF,TGTGCCAGCTCACCGGCGACAGTCATGAACACTGAAGCTTTCTTT
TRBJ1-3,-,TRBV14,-,CASSRSPGNTIYF,TGTGCCAGCAGCCGGAGTCCAGGAAACACCATATATTTT
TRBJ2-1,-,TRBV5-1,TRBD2,CASRLLAASYNEQFF,TGCGCCAGCAGGCTGCTAGCGGCCTCCTACAATGAGCAGTTCTTC
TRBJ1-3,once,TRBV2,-,CASQGSGNTIYF,TGTGCCAGCCAGGGGAGTGGAAACACCATATATTTT
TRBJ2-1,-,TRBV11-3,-,CASSNTMDEQFF,TGTGCCAGCAGCAATACAATGGATGAGCAGTTCTTC
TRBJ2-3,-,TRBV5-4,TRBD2,CASSFVGRGGNTDTQYF,TGTGCCAGCAGCTTCGTCGGGCGGGGGGGCAACACAGATACGCAGTATTTT
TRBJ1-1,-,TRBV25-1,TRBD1,CASKGTVNTEAFF,TGTGCCAGCAAAGGGACAGTGAACACTGAAGCTTTCTTT
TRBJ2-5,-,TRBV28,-,CASSFNGGDSVEETQYF,TGTGCCAGCAGTTTCAACGGCGGGGACAGCGTCGAAGAGACCCAGTACTTC
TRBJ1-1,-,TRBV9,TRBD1,CASSVATGTGSDTEAFF,TGTGCCAGCAGCGTAGCTACCGGGACAGGGTCTGACACTGAAGCTTTCTTT
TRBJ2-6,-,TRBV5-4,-,CASSSPGPGADSGANVLTF,TGTGCCAGCAGCTCCCCCGGACCAGGCGCAGACTCTGGGGCCAACGTCCTGACTTTC
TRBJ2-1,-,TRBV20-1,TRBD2,CSASTSHEQFF,TGCAGTGCTTCGACTAGCCATGAGCAGTTCTTC
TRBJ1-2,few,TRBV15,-,CATSRDRGVGGYTF,TGTGCCACCAGCAGAGATCGAGGTGTCGGTGGCTACACCTTC
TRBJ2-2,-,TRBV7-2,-,CASSLEAQGYTGELFF,TGTGCCAGCAGCTTAGAGGCCCAGGGGTACACCGGGGAGCTGTTTTTT
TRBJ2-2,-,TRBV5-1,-,CASSLAYERTGELFF,TGCGCCAGCAGCTTGGCCTACGAGCGGACCGGGGAGCTGTTTTTT
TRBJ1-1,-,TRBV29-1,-,CSVSPGNTEAFF,TGCAGCGTCTCCCCCGGGAACACTGAAGCTTTCTTT
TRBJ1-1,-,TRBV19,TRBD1,CASSIGGTGRTEAFF,TGTGCCAGTAGTATAGGTGGGACAGGTCGGACTGAAGCTTTCTTT
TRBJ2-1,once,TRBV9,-,CASSVGETNNEQFF,TGTGCCAGCAGCGTGGGGGAGACCAACAATGAGCAGTTCTTC